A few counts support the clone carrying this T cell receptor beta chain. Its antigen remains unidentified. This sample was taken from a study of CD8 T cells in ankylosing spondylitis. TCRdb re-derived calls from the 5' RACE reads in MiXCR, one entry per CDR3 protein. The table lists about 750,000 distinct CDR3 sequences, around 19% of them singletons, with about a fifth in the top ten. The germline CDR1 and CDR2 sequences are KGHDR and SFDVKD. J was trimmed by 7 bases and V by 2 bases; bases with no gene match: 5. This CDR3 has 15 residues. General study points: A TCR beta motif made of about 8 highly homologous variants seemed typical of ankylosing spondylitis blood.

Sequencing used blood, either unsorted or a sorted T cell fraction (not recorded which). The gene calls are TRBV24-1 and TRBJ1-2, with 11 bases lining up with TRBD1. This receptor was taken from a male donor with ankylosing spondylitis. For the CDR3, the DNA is TGTGCCACCAGTGATTCCGGACAGGGGGCTTTTGGCTACACCTTC. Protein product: CATSDSGQGAFGYTF.